Shown below are 27 T cell receptor beta chains from a single sample sequenced in a study of T cells in Graves' hyperthyroidism and ophthalmopathy. The TCR beta CDR3 regions underwent amplification using RNA transcripts as the source. The HTBI primer set was used in a first-round RT-PCR of the TCR CDR3. Each CDR3 protein is one row after TCRdb ran MiXCR on the multiplex PCR reads. The repertoire consists of a few hundred thousand distinct CDR3 sequences, with 13% to 15% occurring once and the leading ten covering about 21%. Material for sequencing was blood. Receptors were obtained from a woman aged 55-70 years with Graves' ophthalmopathy.

This clonotype was detected many times. The chain links TRBV28 to TRBJ2-7; 11 nucleotides line up with TRBD1. Unmatched junction bases numbered 0, after V lost 2 bases and J lost 0 bases. The length of the CDR3 is 15 residues. From germline, CDR1 is MDHEN and CDR2 SYDVKM. In DNA form, the CDR3 reads TGTGCCAGCAGTTTAGGGACAGGGGGCTCCTACGAGCAGTACTTC. Its protein is CASSLGTGGSYEQYF.

Details on this clonotype: A much larger clonotype is one base distant, so this may be a read error. J is TRBJ2-1 and V is TRBV7-3; 14 bases are shared with TRBD2. The CDR3 covers 20 residues. Germline V gene lookup returns CDR1 SGHTA and CDR2 FQGTGA. CDR3 sequence: CASSLLPGLAGEGFYSEQFF. Here the CDR3 DNA reads TGTGCCAGCAGCTTATTACCGGGACTAGCGGGAGAAGGTTTCTACAGTGAGCAGTTCTTC.

This sequence joins TRBV7-9 and TRBJ2-1; 9 bases are a match to TRBD2. This CDR3 region has 16 residues. J lost 1 base, V lost 8 bases, and 9 bases had no gene match. Germline CDR1 SEHNR, CDR2 FQNEAQ (reference sequence). The CDR3 DNA reads as TGTGCCAGCGGTCCTAGCGGGACATATTCCTACAATGAGCAGTTCTTC. Its protein is CASGPSGTYSYNEQFF.

This clonotype was picked up a small number of times. At one boundary the junction diverges from the germline segment, which might be a read error. This rearrangement joins TRBV6-1 to TRBJ2-1, with D unresolved. This CDR3 contains 15 residues. Looked up from germline, CDR1 is MNHNS and CDR2 is SASEGT. This chain's CDR3 is CASNPGRSSHNEQFF. The CDR3 DNA sequence: TGTGCCAGCAATCCCGGCAGGAGCTCCCACAATGAGCAGTTCTTC.

A note on this clonotype: Compared with germline, one end of the junction differs, possibly owing to a read error. The chain has TRBV5-1 and TRBJ2-1; TRBD2 agrees at 7 bases. Germline V gives CDR1 SGHRS, CDR2 YFSETQ. The CDR3 covers 15 residues. The CDR3 here is CASSPREGRYIEQFF. The CDR3, as DNA: TGCGCCAGCAGCCCCAGGGAGGGCCGATACATTGAGCAGTTCTTC.

This clonotype was recorded at least ten times. The chain links TRBV20-1 to TRBJ2-7; D possibly corresponds to TRBD1 (6 bases). The CDR3 covers 12 residues. The V gene's germline CDR1 is DFQATT and CDR2 SNEGSKA (reference sequence). Here the CDR3 reads CRADGDTYEQYF. CDR3 nucleotide sequence: TGCAGGGCTGATGGGGACACCTACGAGCAGTACTTC.

This clonotype was seen at least ten times. This chain links TRBV2 with TRBJ2-6, with D unresolved. The germline V gene has CDR1 SNHLY and CDR2 FYNNEI. V lost 6 bases and J lost 0, with 9 bases in between. The CDR3 loop spans 15 amino acids. Written as DNA, the CDR3 is TGTGCCAGCAGATCCGGTGTCTCTGGGGCCAACGTCCTGACTTTC. Translation gives CASRSGVSGANVLTF.

The rearrangement uses TRBV24-1 and TRBJ2-3; D is undetermined. This CDR3 is built from 13 residues. CDR1 is KGHDR, CDR2 SFDVKD, per germline. V was shortened by 1 base and J by 4 bases, with 5 bases between the two germline ends. The CDR3 bases are TGTGCCACCAGTGATTTACGGGCAGATACGCAGTATTTT. Encoded protein: CATSDLRADTQYF.

This clonotype was counted a few times. The V and J genes are TRBV12-3 or TRBV12-4 and TRBJ2-2; D is uncertain. V lost 1 base and J lost 6, with 12 bases in between. CDR3 size: 15 residues. As DNA, the CDR3 is TGTGCCAGCAGTTTAGGGCTGGAAAGAGCCGGGGAGCTGTTTTTT. Encoded protein: CASSLGLERAGELFF.

This clonotype was counted a few times. A read error may explain this, as a much larger clone is one base away. The rearrangement links TRBV3-1 to TRBJ1-1; D call uncertain. Trimming removed 3 bases at V and 0 bases at J, with 8 bases between. The CDR3 contains 14 residues. Per the germline V gene, CDR1 is LGHDT and CDR2 is YNNKEL (reference sequence). The CDR3 DNA reads as TGTGCCAGCAGCCACCGATCTATGAACACTGAAGCTTTCTTT. Its protein is CASSHRSMNTEAFF.

This clonotype was recorded at least ten times. The chain recombines TRBV5-6 with TRBJ1-1; D is ambiguous. Germline V gene sequence: CDR1 SGHDT, CDR2 YYEEEE. The CDR3 is made up of 13 amino acids. V lost 6 bases to trimming and J lost 0 bases, with 9 bases between them. The CDR3 here is CASTQRLNTEAFF. CDR3 coding DNA: TGTGCCAGCACTCAAAGGCTGAACACTGAAGCTTTCTTT.

Notes on this clonotype: A much larger clone lies a single base off, so this may be a read error. The V gene is TRBV28, the J gene TRBJ2-1; D is undetermined. In germline, CDR1 is MDHEN, CDR2 SYDVKM. This CDR3 region has 11 residues. The CDR3 bases are TGTGCCAGCAGATCCGTTAATGAGCAGTCCTTC. Protein product: CASRSVNEQSF. Full variable domain (rest looked up from reference TRBV28 and TRBJ2-1): DVKVTQSSRYLVKRTGEKVFLECVQDMDHENMFWYRQDPGLGLRLIYFSYDVKMKEKGDIPEGYSVSREKKERFSLILESASTNQTSMYLCASRSVNEQSFGPGTRLTVL.

Concerning this clonotype: Being one base from a much bigger clone, this may be a read error. The CDR3 ends on some other residue instead of the conserved phenylalanine or tryptophan, so this is likely a read error. The chain couples TRBV6-2 or TRBV6-3 to TRBJ2-1, with 10 bases aligning to TRBD2. Trimming removed 6 bases from V and 4 bases from J; junction bases left unmatched: 6. Looked up from germline, CDR1 is MNHEY and CDR2 is SVGEGT. This CDR3 spans 15 amino acids. The CDR3 DNA reads TGTGCCAGCAGCAGTCTAGCGGGAGTTTACAATGAGCAGTTCTCC. Protein: CASSSLAGVYNEQFS.

The gene calls are TRBV11-2 and TRBJ2-3; D gene ambiguous. The CDR3 sequence is 16 residues long. With 5 bases removed from V and 2 bases from J, the gap between germline ends came to 17 bases. Germline-derived CDR1 and CDR2 are SGHAT and FQNNGV. CDR3 region: CASSQVDGYDTDTQYF. In DNA form, the CDR3 reads TGTGCCAGCAGCCAAGTTGACGGCTATGACACAGATACGCAGTATTTT.

Many counts were recorded for this clonotype. No DNA is shown, since the ends of the CDR3 on it are uncertain; the CDR3 is the one TCRdb lists. The chain recombines TRBV28 with TRBJ1-6; the table's D call, TRBD1, has no DNA check behind it. The CDR3 sequence runs 15 residues, both termini included. Germline V gives CDR1 MDHEN, CDR2 SYDVKM. CDR3 sequence reads: CASSSSGQGNSPLHF.

This clonotype has at least ten counts. This chain links TRBV24-1 with TRBJ2-6; 11 bases agree with TRBD1. Unmatched junction bases numbered 8, after V lost 4 bases and J lost 4 bases. Germline CDR1 KGHDR, CDR2 SFDVKD. The CDR3 has 18 amino acids. The CDR3 DNA follows: TGTGCCACCAGTGACGCGGGACAGGGGGTCGCGGGGGCCAACGTCCTGACTTTC. Translating it yields CATSDAGQGVAGANVLTF.

This clonotype showed up many times. This chain joins TRBV20-1 and TRBJ2-3, with 14 bases lining up with TRBD2. The germline V gene has CDR1 DFQATT and CDR2 SNEGSKA (reference sequence). Trimming cost V 3 bases and J 4 bases; bases outside gene matches: 6. This CDR3 is 16 amino acids long. The chain's CDR3 is CSASGLAGGRADTQYF. The CDR3 DNA sequence: TGCAGTGCTAGCGGACTAGCGGGAGGTCGGGCAGATACGCAGTATTTT.

This clonotype was seen ten or more times. The genes are TRBV5-1 and TRBJ2-2; 7 nucleotides align to TRBD2. CDR3 length: 16 residues. CDR1 SGHRS and CDR2 YFSETQ come from the germline V gene. V lost 2 bases to trimming and J lost 1 base; unmatched junction nucleotides: 5. DNA of the CDR3: TGCGCCAGCAGCTTATCGCCTAGCGGGAACACCGGGGAGCTGTTTTTT. Protein: CASSLSPSGNTGELFF.

The rearrangement joins TRBV19 to TRBJ2-3, with TRBD2 matching 8 bases. Germline-derived CDR1 and CDR2 are LNHDA and SQIVND (reference sequence). V lost 11 bases and J lost 1; bases outside the gene matches: 8. The CDR3 consists of 14 residues. CDR3 sequence: CASKTSARTDTQYF. CDR3 bases: TGTGCCTCCAAGACTAGCGCCCGCACAGATACGCAGTATTTT. The complete variable domain, with remaining parts taken from reference TRBV19 and TRBJ2-3, reads DGGITQSPKYLFRKEGQNVTLSCEQNLNHDAMYWYRQDPGQGLRLIYYSQIVNDFQKGDIAEGYSVSREKKESFPLTVTSAQKNPTAFYLCASKTSARTDTQYFGPGTRLTVL.

This clonotype was detected ten times or more. The rearrangement links TRBV5-6 to TRBJ2-3; the D gene is possibly TRBD2 (6 bases). V was cut by 0 bases and J by 6 bases, with 17 bases left in between. CDR1 is SGHDT, CDR2 YYEEEE, per germline. The CDR3 sequence is 16 residues long. Here the CDR3 reads CASSLGDSPRFDTQYF. For the CDR3, the DNA is TGTGCCAGCAGCTTGGGGGACTCCCCCAGGTTCGATACGCAGTATTTT.

For this clonotype: A much larger clone is a single base away; this may be a read error. This chain connects TRBV7-7 to TRBJ2-5, with 9 nucleotides matching TRBD2. Trimming removed 0 bases from V and 1 base from J; junction bases left unmatched: 6. CDR3 length: 17 amino acids. Germline loops: CDR1 SSHAT, CDR2 FNYEAQ (reference sequence). CDR3 nucleotide sequence: TGTGCCAGCAGCTTAGCCTCGGGACTAGCTATCCAAGAGACCCAGTACTTC. Protein product: CASSLASGLAIQETQYF.

This clonotype was detected ten times or more. The gene calls are TRBV3-1 and TRBJ2-7; D might be TRBD1 (5 bases). This CDR3 contains 15 residues. Trimming shortened V by 1 base and J by 3 bases, and 13 bases separated the two germline ends. Per germline, CDR1 LGHDT and CDR2 YNNKEL (reference sequence). As DNA, the CDR3 is TGTGCCAGCAGCCAAGGACCCCAGGGTGGCTACGAGCAGTACTTC. Protein sequence: CASSQGPQGGYEQYF.

This clonotype was seen repeatedly, ten times or more. V gene TRBV20-1 combines with J gene TRBJ2-7; the match to TRBD2 covers 14 bases. The V and J ends lost 6 bases and 4 bases, in that order; junction bases with no gene match: 11. The CDR3 runs 16 residues. The V gene's germline CDR1 is DFQATT and CDR2 SNEGSKA (reference sequence). Here the CDR3 reads CSAPGLAGAGSYEQYF. The CDR3 DNA follows: TGCAGTGCCCCGGGACTAGCGGGAGCGGGGTCGTACGAGCAGTACTTC.

This clonotype occurred once. The chain has TRBV6-1 and TRBJ2-1; D gene unclear. The germline gives CDR1 MNHNS, CDR2 SASEGT. This CDR3 is 9 amino acids long. V gave up 9 bases and J gave up 10 bases, with 7 bases separating them. DNA of the CDR3: TGTGCCAGTGGAAGGGAGCAGTTCTTC. This encodes CASGREQFF.

This clonotype was seen many times. The chain couples TRBV5-6 to TRBJ2-7, with 8 bases that match TRBD2. Germline lookup yields CDR1 SGHDT and CDR2 YYEEEE. The CDR3 extends over 15 amino acids. V was pared by 2 bases and J by 3 bases, with 7 bases of the junction left unmatched. The DNA for the CDR3 is TGTGCCAGCAGCTTTAGTATCAGCGGGAGCTACGAGCAGTACTTC. Protein product: CASSFSISGSYEQYF.

The gene calls are TRBV27 and TRBJ2-7; unclear D gene. This CDR3 contains 14 residues. The V end was cut by 4 bases, the J end by 0 bases, with 10 bases between. The germline V gene encodes CDR1 MNHEY and CDR2 SMNVEV (reference sequence). The CDR3 region is CASSSYTSSYEQYF. The CDR3 DNA reads TGTGCCAGCAGTTCGTACACCAGCTCCTACGAGCAGTACTTC.

The chain joins TRBV3-1 to TRBJ1-1, with 9 bases matching TRBD1. The trim removed 1 base at V and 1 base at J, leaving 4 bases unmatched. The CDR3 is 16 residues long. Germline V gives CDR1 LGHDT, CDR2 YNNKEL (reference sequence). The CDR3 protein is CASSQGDRAWNTEAFF. The CDR3, as DNA: TGTGCCAGCAGCCAAGGGGACAGGGCGTGGAACACTGAAGCTTTCTTT.